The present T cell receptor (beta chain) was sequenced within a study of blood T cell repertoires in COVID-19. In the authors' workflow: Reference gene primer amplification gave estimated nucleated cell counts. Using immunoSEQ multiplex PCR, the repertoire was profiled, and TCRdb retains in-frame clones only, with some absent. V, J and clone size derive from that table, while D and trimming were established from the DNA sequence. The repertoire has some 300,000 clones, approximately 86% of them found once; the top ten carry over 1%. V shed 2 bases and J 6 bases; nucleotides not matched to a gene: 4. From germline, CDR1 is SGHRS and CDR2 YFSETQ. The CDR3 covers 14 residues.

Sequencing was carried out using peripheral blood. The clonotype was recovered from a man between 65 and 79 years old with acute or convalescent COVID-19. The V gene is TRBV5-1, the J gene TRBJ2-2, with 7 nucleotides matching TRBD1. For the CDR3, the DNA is TGCGCCAGCAGCTTAAGACAGGGCCCCGGGGAGCTGTTTTTT. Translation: CASSLRQGPGELFF.